The 28 T cell receptor beta chains listed next were all sequenced from one sample in a study of preoperative IRX-2 immunotherapy in early breast cancer (dated by TCRdb to about 2019). What the treatment or condition label conveys for this sample: preoperative locoregional IRX-2 cytokine immunotherapy. Libraries were prepared through the immunoSEQ multiplex PCR assay. Held by TCRdb, this immuneACCESS table contains in-frame sequences only and omits some clones. Under half of the omission traces to an unresolved V gene where checked; the cause of the rest is unknown. This sample is represented by about 98,000 clones; 86% of them were singletons. Roughly 2% of the sample rests with the top ten. The sample here was tumor tissue, taken after IRX-2 immunotherapy. The receptors were sampled from a human donor with breast cancer.

The V and J genes are TRBV5-1 and TRBJ1-6; a possible D gene is TRBD1 (5 bases). Germline lookup yields CDR1 SGHRS and CDR2 YFSETQ. V lost 4 bases and J 5 bases, leaving 10 bases between the germline ends. CDR3 length: 14 amino acids. CDR3 in amino acids: CASSLTGDNSPLHF. The CDR3 bases are TGCGCCAGCAGCCTAACAGGAGATAATTCACCCCTCCACTTT.

Comments on this clone: The CDR3 end is not reached by the read, which stops 1 residue before it; the germline J gene fills it in. The V call is TRBV10-3, the J call TRBJ1-1; D call uncertain. This CDR3 spans 13 amino acids. V was clipped by 0 bases and J by 8 bases, with 10 bases between them. Germline values: CDR1 ENHRY, CDR2 SYGVKD. This CDR3 is CAISESSSSEAFF. CDR3 bases read: TGTGCCATCAGTGAGTCTTCTTCTTCGGAAGCTTTC.

The chain recombines TRBV19 with TRBJ1-5; TRBD1 matches at 12 bases. Germline V gene sequence: CDR1 LNHDA, CDR2 SQIVND (reference sequence). The CDR3 totals 17 residues. J gave up 4 bases and V 6 bases, and 10 bases lay outside the gene matches. The CDR3 nucleotides are TGTGCCAGTAGCTCTCGGGACAGGGGGCGCGGGAATCAGCCCCAGCATTTT. Amino acid sequence: CASSSRDRGRGNQPQHF.

J is TRBJ2-1 and V is TRBV22-1; the D call in the table, TRBD2, was not verified against the DNA. TRBV22-1 counts as a pseudogene. The CDR3 covers 12 residues. For the CDR3, the DNA is TGTGCCAGCGGTATGGAAAGAAATGAGCAGTTCTTC. It yields the protein CASGMERNEQFF.

This clone was observed a few times. The rearrangement links TRBV12-5 to TRBJ1-1; D is uncertain. The V end was cut by 0 bases, the J end by 6 bases, with 11 bases between. The germline gives CDR1 LGHNT, CDR2 FRNRAP. This CDR3 region has 14 residues. The CDR3 protein is CASGLVMKSAEAFF. The CDR3 DNA sequence: TGTGCTAGTGGTTTGGTAATGAAGAGCGCTGAAGCTTTCTTT.

V usage is TRBV11-3 and J usage is TRBJ2-1; maybe TRBD1 (5 bases). The CDR3 is 14 residues long. The germline V and J ends were trimmed by 3 bases and 8 bases, with 14 bases remaining between them. The germline CDR1 and CDR2 sequences are SGHNT and YENEEA. The CDR3: CASSFLGAKDEQFF. The CDR3 nucleotides are TGTGCCAGCAGCTTTTTAGGGGCGAAGGATGAGCAGTTCTTC.

The chain employs TRBV30 and TRBJ2-2; a weak D match, TRBD2 (6 bases). The CDR3 runs to 13 residues. Germline CDR1 is GTSNPN and CDR2 is SVGIG (reference sequence). V dropped 1 base and J dropped 5 bases, with 8 bases sitting between them. CDR3 in DNA: TGTGCCTGGAGTGGCCGGGGGACCGGGGAGCTGTTTTTT. Translation: CAWSGRGTGELFF.

The rearrangement uses TRBV18 and TRBJ2-2; D is ambiguous. The CDR3 loop spans 12 amino acids. Trimming cost V 2 bases and J 6 bases, with 4 bases left between them. Germline V gives CDR1 KGHSH, CDR2 LQKENI. DNA for the CDR3: TGTGCCAGCTCACCAGGGGCCGGGGAGCTGTTTTTT. This gives the protein CASSPGAGELFF.

The chain carries TRBV15 and TRBJ2-7; 8 bases line up with TRBD1. The CDR3 runs to 14 residues. V dropped 0 bases and J dropped 9; count of bases not matched to a gene: 7. Looked up from germline, CDR1 is LNHNV and CDR2 is YYDKDF (reference sequence). CDR3 loop: CATSREDREEVQYF. In DNA form, the CDR3 reads TGTGCCACCAGCAGAGAGGACAGGGAGGAAGTGCAGTACTTC.

The chain is built from TRBV6-8 and TRBJ1-4, with 7 bases that match TRBD1. This CDR3 is built from 18 residues. The V gene end was trimmed by 5 bases and the J gene end by 5 bases; junction bases not matched to a gene: 17. The germline gives CDR1 MNHGY, CDR2 SAAAGT. In DNA form, the CDR3 reads TGTGCCAGCAGTGACGGACGGGGCAGGGGACAGAGGAATGAAAAACTGTTTTTT. This gives the protein CASSDGRGRGQRNEKLFF.

This clone was detected a few times. This chain joins TRBV7-7 and TRBJ1-1; D not resolved. Trimming took off 4 bases at V and 1 base at J, with 13 bases between the two ends. This CDR3 contains 15 residues. CDR1 is SSHAT, CDR2 FNYEAQ, per germline (reference sequence). CDR3 nucleotide sequence: TGTGCCAGCAGCTCGAAACAGTGGGCGAACACTGAAGCTTTCTTT. This sequence encodes CASSSKQWANTEAFF.

The chain carries TRBV15 and TRBJ1-4; no clear D gene. Germline V gene sequence: CDR1 LNHNV, CDR2 YYDKDF (reference sequence). This CDR3 contains 16 residues. Trimming stripped 1 base from V and 0 bases from J, with 9 bases between. CDR3 protein: CATSRVLGTTNEKLFF. CDR3 coding DNA: TGTGCCACCAGCAGAGTTTTGGGTACAACTAATGAAAAACTGTTTTTT.

This clone has just one count. V is TRBV23-1 and J is TRBJ1-5; D unclear. TRBV23-1 is an ORF, with its function uncertain. The CDR3 sequence is 13 residues long. V lost 6 bases, J lost 4 bases, and 10 bases lay in between. The CDR3 loop reads CASSLVQNQPQHF. CDR3 coding DNA: TGCGCCAGCAGCTTGGTGCAAAATCAGCCCCAGCATTTT.

This clone was found a few times. The chain joins TRBV11-3 to TRBJ2-1; 7 nucleotides align to TRBD1. The CDR3 length is 15 residues. The germline gives CDR1 SGHNT, CDR2 YENEEA. V gave up 5 bases and J gave up 0 bases; unmatched junction bases: 4. CDR3 loop: CASSADRSSYNEQFF. DNA of the CDR3: TGTGCCAGCAGCGCGGACAGGAGCTCCTACAATGAGCAGTTCTTC.

V and J are TRBV29-1 and TRBJ1-2; TRBD1 is a possible D gene (6 bases). Germline CDR1 SQVTM, CDR2 ANQGSEA. Trimming removed 3 bases from V and 4 bases from J, with 12 bases in between. The CDR3 is made up of 13 amino acids. CDR3 DNA sequence: TGCAGCGTTGATGATGGGGGCGGCTATGGCTACACCTTC. Residues: CSVDDGGGYGYTF.

This clone was counted only a few times. The J gene is TRBJ1-4, the V gene TRBV7-1, with a tentative D call TRBD1 (6 bases). TRBV7-1 is an open reading frame, and its role is uncertain. Trimming stripped 4 bases from V and 2 bases from J, with 8 bases between. The CDR3 loop spans 14 amino acids. Written as DNA, the CDR3 is TGTGCCAGCAGCTTAGACAGGACTAATGAAAAACTGTTTTTT. This translates into CASSLDRTNEKLFF.

The genes are TRBV5-1 and TRBJ2-7, with D possibly TRBD1 on 5 matching bases. Germline loops: CDR1 SGHRS, CDR2 YFSETQ. The CDR3 contains 14 residues. V lost 0 bases and J 3 bases, leaving 10 bases between the germline ends. CDR3 coding DNA: TGCGCCAGCAGCTTGGAGGGGCAGGGCTACGAGCAGTACTTC. Its protein is CASSLEGQGYEQYF.

V and J are TRBV5-1 and TRBJ2-7, with TRBD2 matching 8 bases. Germline CDR1 reads SGHRS; CDR2 reads YFSETQ. Trimming removed 4 bases from V and 3 bases from J; junction bases left unmatched: 9. The length of the CDR3 is 15 residues. CDR3 loop: CASSPGSGSIYEQYF. The DNA for the CDR3 is TGCGCCAGCAGCCCGGGAAGCGGGAGTATCTACGAGCAGTACTTC.

The chain recombines TRBV28 with TRBJ2-7; 7 positions agree with TRBD2. Trimming cost V 6 bases and J 2 bases; bases outside gene matches: 13. Germline V gene lookup returns CDR1 MDHEN and CDR2 SYDVKM. This CDR3 spans 16 amino acids. In DNA, the CDR3 is TGTGCCAGCAGGCCGGGGGGTAGCAACGGCGCCTACGAGCAGTACTTC. Protein sequence: CASRPGGSNGAYEQYF.

The rearrangement uses TRBV19 and TRBJ2-5; maybe TRBD2 (5 bases). The CDR3 runs 13 residues. The V gene lost 6 bases and the J gene lost 5 bases, with 13 bases spanning the gap. The V gene's germline CDR1 is LNHDA and CDR2 SQIVND (reference sequence). This CDR3 is CASSDTSFETQYF. In nucleotides, the CDR3 is TGTGCCAGTAGCGACACTAGTTTTGAGACCCAGTACTTC.

This chain links TRBV30 with TRBJ2-3, with D unresolved. The germline V and J ends were trimmed by 1 base and 2 bases, with 1 base remaining between them. The V gene's germline CDR1 is GTSNPN and CDR2 SVGIG (reference sequence). The CDR3 loop spans 11 amino acids. This CDR3 is CAWSATDTQYF. In DNA form, the CDR3 reads TGTGCCTGGAGTGCCACAGATACGCAGTATTTT.

As to this clone: At one of its ends the junction is not consistent with the germline gene, which may arise from a read error. The CDR3 bases are TGTGCCATCAGTTCCCGGACTCTTCGAGGTGGCTATGGCTACACCTTC. Translation: CAISSRTLRGGYGYTF. This chain uses TRBV6-8 with TRBJ1-2; no clear D gene. Germline CDR1 reads MNHGY; CDR2 reads SAAAGT. The CDR3 sequence is 16 residues long.

This clone came up once. The V gene is TRBV11-1, the J gene TRBJ2-1; D is undetermined. The CDR3 has 16 residues. Trimming cost V 5 bases and J 2 bases, with 16 bases left between them. Germline lookup yields CDR1 SGHAT and CDR2 FQDESV (reference sequence). This CDR3 is CASSRLLTGTYNEQFF. CDR3 coding DNA: TGTGCCAGCAGCCGACTCTTGACGGGTACCTACAATGAGCAGTTCTTC.

The CDR3 DNA reads TGTGCCAGCAACCTAGGCGGGGGAAGCCAGCCCCAGCATTTT. Protein sequence: CASNLGGGSQPQHF. This sequence joins TRBV28 and TRBJ1-5; D perhaps matches TRBD1 (5 bases). The CDR3 covers 14 residues. V was shortened by 7 bases and J by 7 bases, with 17 bases between the two germline ends. Per germline, CDR1 MDHEN and CDR2 SYDVKM.

This chain links TRBV6-8 with TRBJ1-2; D unresolved. CDR3 size: 13 residues. The V gene lost 5 bases and the J gene lost 4 bases, with 11 bases spanning the gap. Germline V gene data show CDR1 as MNHGY and CDR2 as SAAAGT. The DNA of the CDR3 is TGTGCCAGCAGTCTCCGGGATAGCTATGGCTACACCTTC. Translated, it gives CASSLRDSYGYTF.

This clone appeared once. X shows a residue whose base was not read or is ambiguous. The chain links TRBV14 to TRBJ2-3; 7 bases line up with TRBD2. The V and J ends lost 1 base and 0 bases, in that order; junction bases with no gene match: 4. The CDR3 runs to 16 residues. CDR1 and CDR2 (germline): SGHDN, FVKESK. The CDR3 bases are TGTGCCAGCAGCCAAGGTTYTAGCGGGAGCACAGATACGCAGTATTTT. It specifies CASSQGXSGSTDTQYF.

V usage is TRBV5-1 and J usage is TRBJ2-2, with TRBD1 matching 8 bases. Trimming removed 0 bases from V and 7 bases from J; junction bases left unmatched: 8. CDR3 length equals 16 residues. Germline values: CDR1 SGHRS, CDR2 YFSETQ. CDR3 nucleotide sequence: TGCGCCAGCAGCTTGGAGTCAGGGGGCACTCTCGGGGAGCTGTTTTTT. Its protein product is CASSLESGGTLGELFF.

This chain uses TRBV23-1 with TRBJ2-3; no reliable D call. TRBV23-1 is an open reading frame, and its role is uncertain. CDR3 length: 16 residues. V was cut by 3 bases and J by 0 bases, with 13 bases left in between. In nucleotides, the CDR3 is TGCGCCAGCAGTCACCTGGAGCTCTCTAGCACAGATACGCAGTATTTT. This sequence encodes CASSHLELSSTDTQYF.